A single sample gave rise to the 20 T cell receptor beta chains below, sequenced in a study of T cells in Graves' hyperthyroidism and ophthalmopathy. TCR beta CDR3 regions were amplified from RNA. The HTBI primer set served for first-round RT-PCR of the TCR CDR3. TCRdb fed the multiplex PCR reads into MiXCR, producing one record per CDR3 protein. The profile covers about 500,000 distinct CDR3 sequences, with over 15% appearing a single time and approximately 20% taken by the ten largest. The source material was blood. The receptors were sampled from a young woman with Graves' hyperthyroidism.

CDR3 nucleotide sequence: TGTGCCAGTAGTATAGGGGGGGCACAGAACACTGAAGCTTTCTTT. Amino acids: CASSIGGAQNTEAFF. The genes are TRBV19 and TRBJ1-1; D is perhaps TRBD1 (6 bases). Deletions cut 1 base from V and 1 base from J, with 10 bases between. Germline CDR1 is LNHDA and CDR2 is SQIVND (reference sequence). This CDR3 is 15 amino acids long.

This clonotype has at least ten counts. The rearrangement joins TRBV27 to TRBJ2-7; 7 bases are a match to TRBD1. This CDR3 is 14 amino acids long. Trimming at V came to 3 bases and at J to 0 bases, leaving 2 bases not matched to a gene. Germline V gene sequence: CDR1 MNHEY, CDR2 SMNVEV (reference sequence). Written as DNA, the CDR3 is TGTGCCAGCAGTTTGGACAGGACCTCCTACGAGCAGTACTTC. It encodes CASSLDRTSYEQYF.

The chain carries TRBV11-2 and TRBJ1-2, with 7 nucleotides matching TRBD1. In germline, CDR1 is SGHAT, CDR2 FQNNGV. The CDR3 is 15 residues long. The J segment lost 4 bases and the V segment lost 4 bases, leaving 9 bases of the junction unmatched. The DNA of the CDR3 is TGTGCCAGCAGCTCTCCTGGGGGGACAGCCTATGGCTACACCTTC. This gives the protein CASSSPGGTAYGYTF.

This clonotype was seen a handful of times. The junction departs from the called germline gene at one end, perhaps through a read error. The chain employs TRBV3-1 and TRBJ2-7, with TRBD1 identical over 7 bases. The CDR3 extends over 15 amino acids. Germline lookup yields CDR1 LGHDT and CDR2 YNNKEL (reference sequence). CDR3: CVSSLRDRVSREQYF. Written as DNA, the CDR3 is TGTGTCAGCAGCCTCCGGGACAGAGTCTCACGAGAGCAGTACTTC.

This clonotype has ten or more counts. This chain joins TRBV11-1 and TRBJ2-3, with D unresolved. CDR3 length: 15 amino acids. The germline V and J ends were trimmed by 2 bases and 6 bases, with 15 bases remaining between them. Germline values: CDR1 SGHAT, CDR2 FQDESV (reference sequence). CDR3 loop: CASSLLPSGYDTQYF. CDR3 nucleotide sequence: TGTGCCAGCAGCTTACTCCCGTCTGGGTATGATACGCAGTATTTT.

The genes are TRBV19 and TRBJ1-5; perhaps TRBD1 as D (6 bases). The V gene's germline CDR1 is LNHDA and CDR2 SQIVND (reference sequence). This CDR3 is built from 16 residues. The V and J ends lost 10 bases and 2 bases respectively, with 21 bases between them. The CDR3 loop is CATRGGVGVGNQPQHF. As DNA, the CDR3 is TGTGCCACCCGAGGGGGGGTGGGGGTCGGCAATCAGCCCCAGCATTTT.

This chain links TRBV6-1 with TRBJ2-1; tentative D call: TRBD2 (6 bases). Looked up from germline, CDR1 is MNHNS and CDR2 is SASEGT. The CDR3 totals 15 residues. V shed 5 bases and J shed 5 bases, with 16 bases lying between them. The CDR3 loop is CASSYGAGRNNEQFF. The CDR3 bases are TGTGCCAGCAGTTATGGGGCGGGGCGAAACAATGAGCAGTTCTTC.

The chain recombines TRBV20-1 with TRBJ1-1; the D gene is possibly TRBD1 (6 bases). This CDR3 contains 15 residues. Germline CDR1 DFQATT, CDR2 SNEGSKA (reference sequence). V gave up 0 bases and J gave up 1 base, with 12 bases separating them. CDR3 sequence: CSARDYTGRNTEAFF. The CDR3 DNA follows: TGCAGTGCTAGAGATTACACAGGGAGGAACACTGAAGCTTTCTTT.

The V gene is TRBV19, the J gene TRBJ1-4; D is ambiguous. V lost 3 bases and J lost 8, with 16 bases in between. The CDR3 has 15 amino acids. Germline V gives CDR1 LNHDA, CDR2 SQIVND (reference sequence). This chain's CDR3 is CASSIGTIFREKLFF. CDR3 coding DNA: TGTGCCAGTAGTATCGGTACAATATTTCGGGAAAAACTGTTTTTT.

This chain connects TRBV20-1 to TRBJ1-6; 7 bases align to TRBD1. The CDR3 length is 16 residues. Per the germline V gene, CDR1 is DFQATT and CDR2 is SNEGSKA (reference sequence). V shed 5 bases, J shed 0 bases, and the junction held 7 bases outside the gene matches. CDR3 protein: CSALSRDSSYNSPLHF. As DNA, the CDR3 is TGCAGTGCTTTAAGCCGGGACAGCTCCTATAATTCACCCCTCCACTTT.

The sample holds many counts of this clonotype. This chain connects TRBV11-1 to TRBJ2-3; the D is unclear. The V end lost 1 base, the J end lost 7 bases, and 6 bases lay between the germline ends. Germline loops: CDR1 SGHAT, CDR2 FQDESV (reference sequence). The CDR3 extends over 12 amino acids. As DNA, the CDR3 is TGTGCCAGCAGCTTAGACTCAAATACGCAGTATTTT. Translating gives CASSLDSNTQYF.

The chain is built from TRBV9 and TRBJ2-7, with 10 positions matching TRBD2. CDR1 SGDLS and CDR2 YYNGEE come from the germline V gene. The CDR3 covers 14 residues. V lost 3 bases, J lost 6 bases, and 6 bases stayed unmatched. The CDR3 loop is CASSARTSGGEQYF. CDR3 in DNA: TGTGCCAGCAGCGCCAGGACTAGCGGTGGCGAGCAGTACTTC.

This chain connects TRBV14 to TRBJ2-1; tentatively, D is TRBD1 or TRBD2 (5 bases each). CDR3 length: 15 residues. Germline V gives CDR1 SGHDN, CDR2 FVKESK. Between the trimmed V and J ends, which lost 1 base and 4 bases, there was a span of 11 bases. CDR3 amino acids: CASSQVGGGYNEQFF. DNA of the CDR3: TGTGCCAGCAGCCAAGTGGGTGGGGGATACAATGAGCAGTTCTTC. The variable domain in full, completed from reference TRBV14 and TRBJ2-1, reads EAGVTQFPSHSVIEKGQTVTLRCDPISGHDNLYWYRRVMGKEIKFLLHFVKESKQDESGMPNNRFLAERTGGTYSTLKVQPAELEDSGVYFCASSQVGGGYNEQFFGPGTRLTVL.

This clonotype appeared many times. The J gene is TRBJ2-3, the V gene TRBV12-3 or TRBV12-4, with 15 bases that match TRBD2. This CDR3 spans 16 amino acids. Losses at the gene ends were 4 bases for V and 2 bases for J; bases not matched to a gene: 1. CDR3 residues: CASSWTSGGVTDTQYF. CDR3 bases: TGTGCCAGCAGTTGGACTAGCGGGGGGGTCACAGATACGCAGTATTTT.

The rearrangement links TRBV10-3 to TRBJ2-7; D may be TRBD2 (5 bases). This CDR3 contains 11 residues. V was clipped by 7 bases and J by 3 bases, with 7 bases between them. Germline V gene sequence: CDR1 ENHRY, CDR2 SYGVKD. The CDR3 DNA reads as TGTGCCATCAAGGGAGACTACGAGCAGTACTTC. Protein product: CAIKGDYEQYF.

This rearrangement joins TRBV7-9 to TRBJ1-1; D is possibly TRBD1 (5 bases). Between the trimmed V and J ends, which lost 3 bases and 11 bases, there was a span of 13 bases. This CDR3 contains 12 residues. The V gene's germline CDR1 is SEHNR and CDR2 FQNEAQ (reference sequence). The DNA for the CDR3 is TGTGCCAGCAGCTTGGACGCCGGGGACGCTTTCTTT. This codes for CASSLDAGDAFF. Full variable domain (outside the CDR3, taken from reference TRBV7-9 and TRBJ1-1): DTGVSQNPRHKITKRGQNVTFRCDPISEHNRLYWYRQTLGQGPEFLTYFQNEAQLEKSRLLSDRFSAERPKGSFSTLEIQRTEQGDSAMYLCASSLDAGDAFFGQGTRLTVV.

In its sample, this clonotype was seen many times. The V and J genes are TRBV20-1 and TRBJ1-1; TRBD1 is a possible D gene (5 bases). Germline lookup yields CDR1 DFQATT and CDR2 SNEGSKA (reference sequence). The CDR3 length is 11 residues. The germline V and J ends were trimmed by 4 bases and 14 bases, with 17 bases remaining between them. Here the CDR3 DNA reads TGCAGTGCTACGAGGACATCTGGTCTATTCTTT. This codes for CSATRTSGLFF.

This clonotype was seen only a few times. The chain's CDR3 is CATTRDRGRDTQYF. For the CDR3, the DNA is TGTGCCACCACCCGGGACAGGGGGCGAGATACGCAGTATTTT. The chain couples TRBV6-2 or TRBV6-3 to TRBJ2-3; 12 nucleotides match TRBD1. In germline, CDR1 is MNHEY, CDR2 SVGEGT. The length of the CDR3 is 14 residues. Trimming took 10 bases from V and 5 from J; bases not matched to a gene: 7.

This clonotype was detected a few times. The chain couples TRBV28 to TRBJ2-1; D is possibly TRBD2 (5 bases). V lost 2 bases and J lost 10, with 15 bases in between. The V gene's germline CDR1 is MDHEN and CDR2 SYDVKM. This CDR3 has 14 residues. The CDR3 here is CASSLSGSHREQFF. The DNA of the CDR3 is TGTGCCAGCAGTTTAAGCGGTTCTCATAGGGAGCAGTTCTTC.

In its sample, this clonotype was seen many times. The CDR3 coding sequence is TGCAGTGCTAGCTTCCAGCAAGAGACCCAGTACTTC. Translation: CSASFQQETQYF. The V call is TRBV20-1, the J call TRBJ2-5; D unresolved. Germline CDR1 reads DFQATT; CDR2 reads SNEGSKA (reference sequence). CDR3 size: 12 residues. V dropped 3 bases and J dropped 2 bases, with 7 bases sitting between them.